This T cell receptor beta chain was obtained from a study of shared clonotypes between healthy human individuals. Whole-study findings and limits: Larger richness was generally estimated for naive than memory subsets. All-four-donor shared clonotypes had higher generation probabilities than non-shared clonotypes did.

The assay was immunoSEQ multiplex PCR, and TCRdb's table has in-frame clones only and misses some. The table has some 350,000 clones, 74% seen once. About this clone itself: Its matching antigen is unknown.

This CDR3 region has 15 residues. Trimming took 5 bases from V and 1 from J, leaving 11 bases between them. Germline V lookup: CDR1 LNHDA, CDR2 SQIVND (reference sequence). All the donors were Caucasian adults who lived in Nashville, Tennessee. Memory CD4+ cells were the fraction left after CD45RA+ naive selection. The clonotype originates from a man aged 30 to 45 in good health. The chain combines TRBV19 with TRBJ2-2; D uncertain. Sequencing used memory CD4+ T cells sorted from blood. Indicated subset: CD45RA-negative fraction. DNA for the CDR3: TGTGCCAGTAGTGGTAGGACGTGGAACACCGGGGAGCTGTTTTTT. Its protein is CASSGRTWNTGELFF.